A selection of T cell receptor beta chains follows, all from one sample in a study of T cell repertoires in aging, cancer and after chemotherapy. TCRdb used MiXCR to reprocess the multiplex PCR reads, holding one entry per CDR3 protein. The data hold more than 8,500 distinct CDR3 sequences, with 30% to 45% observed a single time. Sequencing was carried out using blood. These receptors were obtained from a human donor in good health. Both conserved end residues are part of each CDR3. The order of the fields is CDR3 DNA, CDR3 protein, J gene, D gene, clone size, V gene. D genes are given only for firm matches. Some rows have no size entry. The others give once, few or many, or a class for an expanded clone.

CDR3nt: TGCAGCGTAACTCCTCTTGTAGGGCAGGGAGGTAGCGGGAGTGCAGATACGCAGTATTTT; CDR3aa: CSVTPLVGQGGSGSADTQYF; j_gene: TRBJ2-3; d_gene: TRBD2; abundance: few; v_gene: TRBV29-1
CDR3nt: TGTGCCAGCAGTCCCGGAGGAGTTTATCAGCCCCAGCATTTT; CDR3aa: CASSPGGVYQPQHF; j_gene: TRBJ1-5; d_gene: -; abundance: few; v_gene: TRBV5-5
CDR3nt: TGTGCCAGCATCGAAAGTGGGGGTTTCGGCAATCAGCCCCAGCATTTT; CDR3aa: CASIESGGFGNQPQHF; j_gene: TRBJ1-5; d_gene: -; abundance: -; v_gene: TRBV6-1
CDR3nt: TGTGCCAGCAGTGAAGCGGGGAACCGCTACACCTTC; CDR3aa: CASSEAGNRYTF; j_gene: TRBJ1-2; d_gene: -; abundance: -; v_gene: TRBV6-1
CDR3nt: TGTGCCAGCAACTTACGAAGCTCTGGGGCCAACGTCCTGACTTTC; CDR3aa: CASNLRSSGANVLTF; j_gene: TRBJ2-6; d_gene: -; abundance: few; v_gene: TRBV13
CDR3nt: TGTGCCAGCAGGGCTAATGGAGAGACCCAGTACTTC; CDR3aa: CASRANGETQYF; j_gene: TRBJ2-5; d_gene: -; abundance: -; v_gene: TRBV6-5
CDR3nt: TGTGCCAGTAGTATAGGCGCCAGGTACGAGCAGTACTTC; CDR3aa: CASSIGARYEQYF; j_gene: TRBJ2-7; d_gene: -; abundance: -; v_gene: TRBV19
CDR3nt: TGTGCCAGCAGTACCCCGACAGCGCCTAGTCGCTCTGGGGCCAACGTCCTGACTTTC; CDR3aa: CASSTPTAPSRSGANVLTF; j_gene: TRBJ2-6; d_gene: -; abundance: -; v_gene: TRBV12-3/TRBV12-4
CDR3nt: TGTGCCAGCAGTTACTCGGGACAGGGACCAGATACGCAGTATTTT; CDR3aa: CASSYSGQGPDTQYF; j_gene: TRBJ2-3; d_gene: TRBD1; abundance: -; v_gene: TRBV6-5
CDR3nt: TGTGCCAGCAGTTACGGAAACCCCGGGGAGCTGTTTTTT; CDR3aa: CASSYGNPGELFF; j_gene: TRBJ2-2; d_gene: -; abundance: -; v_gene: TRBV6-5